The following is a T cell receptor beta chain sequence with its context. These data come from a study of T cell changes during pregnancy in multiple sclerosis. Sequencing was performed with immunoSEQ multiplex PCR; in TCRdb, only in-frame clones are kept and a portion is missing. The table shows some 41,000 clones, with approximately 91% occurring only once. Germline values: CDR1 LNHDA, CDR2 SQIVND (reference sequence). V was pared by 5 bases and J by 3 bases, with 3 bases of the junction left unmatched. CDR3 length: 15 amino acids. The clonotype was recovered from a female donor with multiple sclerosis, enrolled in a pregnancy study. Material: PBMCs (not recorded whether the cells were cultured). The chain combines TRBV19 with TRBJ2-7, with 14 bases fitting TRBD2. The CDR3 here is CASSPGTSGGYEQYF. CDR3 DNA sequence: TGTGCCAGTAGTCCCGGGACTAGCGGGGGCTACGAGCAGTACTTC.